The 30 T cell receptor beta chains given below trace back to one sample, sequenced in a study of T cells after yellow fever vaccination. TCRdb called the 5' RACE reads again in MiXCR, with one record for every CDR3 protein. The table has a few hundred thousand distinct CDR3 sequences, around 17% seen once; the top ten hold around a sixth. Material: PBMCs, obtained more than 4 days after the first yellow fever vaccination. These receptors all come from a man in his late teens or twenties who received the YFV17D yellow fever vaccine.

The rearrangement joins TRBV24-1 to TRBJ2-6; no firm D call. V lost 4 bases and J lost 0, with 9 bases in between. The length of the CDR3 is 16 residues. Germline V gives CDR1 KGHDR, CDR2 SFDVKD. CDR3: CATSDGRYSGANVLTF. Here the CDR3 DNA reads TGTGCCACCAGTGACGGACGATACTCTGGGGCCAACGTCCTGACTTTC.

This clonotype has only one observation. The chain combines TRBV12-3 or TRBV12-4 with TRBJ1-1; no reliable D call. CDR3 length: 11 amino acids. V was pared by 2 bases and J by 10 bases, with 8 bases between. The CDR3 here is CASSLSRGAFF. For the CDR3, the DNA is TGTGCCAGCAGTTTATCGAGAGGAGCTTTCTTT.

The rearrangement links TRBV21-1 to TRBJ1-3; TRBD1 reflects the table's D call only, with no check against the DNA. TRBV21-1 is termed a pseudogene. The length of the CDR3 is 18 residues. DNA for the CDR3: TGTGCCAGCACGGTCCCCCGGGACCGGCCCTTTGGTGGAAACACCATATATTTT. Residues: CASTVPRDRPFGGNTIYF.

The rearrangement uses TRBV7-7 and TRBJ2-5; D is perhaps TRBD2 (5 bases). CDR1 and CDR2 from the germline V gene are SSHAT and FNYEAQ (reference sequence). The V and J ends lost 1 base and 7 bases respectively, with 13 bases between them. There are 14 residues in the CDR3. DNA for the CDR3: TGTGCCAGCAGCTTAGATCGGGGTTCCGGGACCCAGTACTTC. It codes for CASSLDRGSGTQYF.

This clonotype was detected a few times. The chain has TRBV6-5 and TRBJ1-1; D call uncertain. In germline, CDR1 is MNHEY, CDR2 SVGAGI. Deletions cut 2 bases from V and 0 bases from J, with 13 bases between. The CDR3 runs to 16 residues. The CDR3 region has the DNA TGTGCCAGCAGTTACCGCGAGGACTCCATGAACACTGAAGCTTTCTTT. Amino acid sequence: CASSYREDSMNTEAFF.

The chain carries TRBV20-1 and TRBJ2-3, with D uncertain. The CDR3 runs 12 residues. The germline V and J ends were trimmed by 5 bases and 3 bases, with 9 bases remaining between them. CDR1 and CDR2 (germline): DFQATT, SNEGSKA (reference sequence). CDR3 in DNA: TGCAGTGCTGACAAGAGGACAGATACGCAGTATTTT. It encodes CSADKRTDTQYF.

The chain uses TRBV5-1 and TRBJ2-5; D remains ambiguous. The CDR3 runs 14 residues. Germline-derived CDR1 and CDR2 are SGHRS and YFSETQ. The V gene lost 1 base and the J gene lost 2 bases, with 9 bases spanning the gap. The CDR3 coding sequence is TGCGCCAGCAGCTTGTACGGCGGTCAAGAGACCCAGTACTTC. It yields the protein CASSLYGGQETQYF.

The sample holds many counts of this clonotype. This rearrangement joins TRBV4-3 to TRBJ1-1; D is unclear. This CDR3 has 12 residues. CDR1 and CDR2 from the germline V gene are LGHNA and YSLEER. Trimming took 0 bases from V and 11 from J, leaving 10 bases between them. CDR3 in amino acids: CASSQEGSGAFF. The CDR3 bases are TGCGCCAGCAGCCAAGAGGGCTCTGGGGCTTTCTTT.

The V call is TRBV6-5, the J call TRBJ1-6; D unresolved. CDR3 length: 14 amino acids. Trimming cost V 2 bases and J 6 bases, with 8 bases left between them. CDR1 and CDR2 (germline): MNHEY, SVGAGI. The CDR3 DNA reads TGTGCCAGCAGTTACGATGGTGGTAATTCACCCCTCCACTTT. Protein: CASSYDGGNSPLHF.

This clonotype was seen a few times. V and J are TRBV5-1 and TRBJ2-1, with TRBD2 matching over 14 bases. Germline trimming cut 3 bases from V and 4 bases from J; bases unmatched to any gene: 3. This CDR3 comprises 16 residues. Germline CDR1 is SGHRS and CDR2 is YFSETQ. For the CDR3, the DNA is TGCGCCAGCAGCTGGGGACTAGCGGGGGCTTACAATGAGCAGTTCTTC. It specifies CASSWGLAGAYNEQFF.

The chain employs TRBV7-8 and TRBJ1-5, with D possibly matching TRBD1 (5 bases). V was trimmed by 5 bases and J by 1 base, leaving 12 bases between them. From germline, CDR1 is SGHVS and CDR2 FQNEAQ. The CDR3 length is 15 residues. CDR3 DNA: TGTGCCAGCAGCGGGTATAGGGGAAGCAATCAGCCCCAGCATTTT. Translated, it gives CASSGYRGSNQPQHF.

In the case of this clonotype: The junction differs from germline at one of its ends, possibly a read error. V gene TRBV12-3 or TRBV12-4 combines with J gene TRBJ2-2; the match to TRBD2 covers 13 bases. The CDR3 spans 18 residues. CDR3 amino acids: CAISSTSGGSLNTGELFF. The CDR3 region has the DNA TGTGCCATCAGTTCGACTAGCGGGGGGTCGCTGAACACCGGGGAGCTGTTTTTT.

Only one count was recorded for this clonotype. This sequence joins TRBV10-3 and TRBJ2-3; tentative D call: TRBD2 (5 bases). Germline V lookup: CDR1 ENHRY, CDR2 SYGVKD. The CDR3 sequence is 13 residues long. Trimming cost V 6 bases and J 5 bases, with 12 bases left between them. The CDR3 nucleotides read TGTGCCATCAGGGCATCAGAGGGAGATACGCAGTATTTT. Its protein product is CAIRASEGDTQYF.

The gene calls are TRBV4-3 and TRBJ1-4, with a tentative D call TRBD1 (5 bases). V was clipped by 3 bases and J by 0 bases, with 8 bases between them. The length of the CDR3 is 15 residues. Germline lookup yields CDR1 LGHNA and CDR2 YSLEER. CDR3 DNA sequence: TGCGCCAGCAGCCACGACAGTGCAACTAATGAAAAACTGTTTTTT. Residues: CASSHDSATNEKLFF.

DNA of the CDR3: TGTGCCAGCAGCTTCGGCAGTCCAGATACGCAGTATTTT. Residues: CASSFGSPDTQYF. The chain couples TRBV7-8 to TRBJ2-3; D is unclear. Trimming took 3 bases from V and 4 from J, leaving 8 bases between them. This CDR3 is 13 amino acids long. In germline, CDR1 is SGHVS, CDR2 FQNEAQ.

This clonotype was recorded many times. The chain employs TRBV5-6 and TRBJ1-2, with D possibly TRBD1 on 5 matching bases. V gave up 4 bases and J gave up 0 bases, with 22 bases separating them. CDR3 length: 18 residues. Germline V gene sequence: CDR1 SGHDT, CDR2 YYEEEE. The CDR3 loop is CASSLRPTGTGSNYGYTF. As DNA, the CDR3 is TGTGCCAGCAGCCTCCGACCCACCGGGACTGGATCTAACTATGGCTACACCTTC.

This clonotype was seen a handful of times. The chain links TRBV5-1 to TRBJ2-5; 13 bases fit TRBD2. The CDR3 is 17 amino acids. The germline V gene has CDR1 SGHRS and CDR2 YFSETQ. After removal of 4 bases from V and 1 base from J, the junction contained 7 bases not matched to a gene. Written as DNA, the CDR3 is TGCGCCAGCAGCCTATCGGGACTAGCGGGGAGCCAAGAGACCCAGTACTTC. The encoded protein is CASSLSGLAGSQETQYF.

This clonotype appeared a few times. This rearrangement joins TRBV4-1 to TRBJ2-5; TRBD1 is a possible D gene (6 bases). The length of the CDR3 is 16 residues. Germline CDR1 MGHRA, CDR2 YSYEKL. Deletions cut 0 bases from V and 3 bases from J, with 14 bases between. CDR3 nucleotide sequence: TGCGCCAGCAGCCAAGATCACGAGGCAGGGGAAGAGACCCAGTACTTC. Protein sequence: CASSQDHEAGEETQYF.

For the CDR3, the DNA is TGTGCCAGCAGCTTAGCGCCGGGACCCGTCTCCGGGGAGCTGTTTTTT. Amino acids: CASSLAPGPVSGELFF. This rearrangement joins TRBV7-9 to TRBJ2-2, with D perhaps matching TRBD1 or TRBD2 (5 bases each). The length of the CDR3 is 16 residues. In germline, CDR1 is SEHNR, CDR2 FQNEAQ (reference sequence). The ends were cut back, 0 bases at V and 6 bases at J, with 14 bases in the middle.

The chain employs TRBV10-3 and TRBJ1-1; unclear D gene. From germline, CDR1 is ENHRY and CDR2 SYGVKD. The germline V and J ends were trimmed by 6 bases and 4 bases, with 15 bases remaining between them. There are 14 residues in the CDR3. The CDR3 DNA sequence: TGTGCCATCAGGGGCGGGGATGGGAGCACTGAAGCTTTCTTT. This sequence encodes CAIRGGDGSTEAFF.

This chain joins TRBV6-6 and TRBJ2-3; D possibly corresponds to TRBD2 (7 bases). The CDR3 totals 12 residues. V was clipped by 6 bases and J by 10 bases, with 14 bases between them. Germline V gene lookup returns CDR1 MNHNY and CDR2 SVGAGI (reference sequence). In DNA, the CDR3 is TGTGCCAGCAGGGGGGGGCGGGATGCGCAGTATTTT. Translation gives CASRGGRDAQYF.

This clonotype was observed a handful of times. The chain is built from TRBV28 and TRBJ2-5; 7 bases are shared with TRBD1. J gave up 5 bases and V 6 bases, and 12 bases lay outside the gene matches. Germline CDR1 and CDR2: MDHEN and SYDVKM. The CDR3 is 15 residues long. CDR3 nucleotide sequence: TGTGCCAGCAGCACTGGGACAGCCTGGGAGGAGACCCAGTACTTC. This translates into CASSTGTAWEETQYF. The full variable domain, completed using reference TRBV28 and TRBJ2-5, is DVKVTQSSRYLVKRTGEKVFLECVQDMDHENMFWYRQDPGLGLRLIYFSYDVKMKEKGDIPEGYSVSREKKERFSLILESASTNQTSMYLCASSTGTAWEETQYFGPGTRLLVL.

At least ten counts were recorded for this clonotype. The chain is built from TRBV5-1 and TRBJ1-1, with 8 nucleotides matching TRBD1. Germline V gene lookup returns CDR1 SGHRS and CDR2 YFSETQ. The CDR3 sequence is 14 residues long. V was clipped by 1 base and J by 4 bases; unmatched bases: 3. This chain's CDR3 is CASSLSQGATEAFF. CDR3 coding DNA: TGCGCCAGCAGCTTGAGTCAGGGGGCCACTGAAGCTTTCTTT.

This clonotype was observed a few times. V gene TRBV29-1 combines with J gene TRBJ2-6; 14 positions agree with TRBD2. Germline V CDR1 and CDR2: SQVTM, ANQGSEA. The CDR3 runs 19 residues. The J segment lost 4 bases and the V segment lost 5 bases, leaving 13 bases of the junction unmatched. DNA of the CDR3: TGCAGCGTTAGGGGACTAGCGGGGGCCCATGAGGAGGGGGCCAACGTCCTGACTTTC. Its translation is CSVRGLAGAHEEGANVLTF.

The chain uses TRBV5-5 and TRBJ1-2, with D uncertain. Trimming took 0 bases from V and 6 from J, leaving 15 bases between them. The germline V gene has CDR1 SGHKS and CDR2 YYEKEE (reference sequence). CDR3 length: 15 amino acids. CDR3 nucleotides: TGTGCCAGCAGCTTGGCCGTTTATGCTAGGGATGGCTACACCTTC. Translating gives CASSLAVYARDGYTF.

The chain combines TRBV29-1 with TRBJ1-5, with D tentatively TRBD1 (6 bases). The V gene lost 7 bases and the J gene lost 9 bases, with 16 bases spanning the gap. Germline V CDR1 and CDR2: SQVTM, ANQGSEA. This CDR3 comprises 12 residues. The CDR3 here is CSGRGQSGPQHF. The CDR3 bases are TGCAGCGGGAGGGGACAATCAGGGCCCCAGCATTTT.

The chain recombines TRBV12-3 or TRBV12-4 with TRBJ2-6; a weak D match, TRBD1 (5 bases). The V end lost 4 bases, the J end lost 0 bases, and 10 bases lay between the germline ends. The length of the CDR3 is 16 residues. The CDR3 sequence is CASSSPGHSGANVLTF. The CDR3 DNA is TGTGCCAGCAGTTCGCCAGGGCACTCTGGGGCCAACGTCCTGACTTTC.

The J gene is TRBJ1-1, the V gene TRBV5-5, with D uncertain. V shed 4 bases and J shed 3 bases, with 10 bases lying between them. Germline V gene sequence: CDR1 SGHKS, CDR2 YYEKEE (reference sequence). The CDR3 runs to 13 residues. Written as DNA, the CDR3 is TGTGCCAGCAGCCCCGGATGGTACACTGAAGCTTTCTTT. Protein sequence: CASSPGWYTEAFF.

This clonotype was recorded many times. V gene TRBV12-3 or TRBV12-4 combines with J gene TRBJ2-7; 8 bases fit TRBD1. The V gene end was trimmed by 6 bases and the J gene end by 7 bases; junction bases not matched to a gene: 11. This CDR3 has 14 residues. The CDR3 DNA reads as TGTGCCAGCAGCCGACTCCCGGACAGGGAAGAGCAGTACTTC. It yields the protein CASSRLPDREEQYF.

The rearrangement uses TRBV6-2 or TRBV6-3 and TRBJ1-1; D is unclear. Trimming removed 6 bases from V and 3 bases from J, with 11 bases in between. The CDR3 spans 13 residues. Germline-derived CDR1 and CDR2 are MNHEY and SVGEGT. CDR3 amino acids: CASRVTEYTEAFF. The CDR3 DNA follows: TGTGCCAGCAGAGTCACGGAGTACACTGAAGCTTTCTTT.